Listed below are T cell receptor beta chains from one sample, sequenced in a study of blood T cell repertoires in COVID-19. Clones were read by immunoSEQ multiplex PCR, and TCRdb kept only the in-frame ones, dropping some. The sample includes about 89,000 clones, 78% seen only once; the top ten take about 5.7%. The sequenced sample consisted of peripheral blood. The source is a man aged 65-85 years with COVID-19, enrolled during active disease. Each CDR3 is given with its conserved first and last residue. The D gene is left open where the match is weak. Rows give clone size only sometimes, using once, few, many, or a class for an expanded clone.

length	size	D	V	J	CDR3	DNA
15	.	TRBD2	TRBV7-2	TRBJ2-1	CASSLTSGPYNEQFF	TGTGCCAGCAGTTTGACTAGCGGGCCGTACAATGAGCAGTTCTTC
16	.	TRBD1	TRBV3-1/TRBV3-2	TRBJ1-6	CASSQGQGARNSPLHF	TGTGCCAGCAGCCAAGGACAGGGGGCCCGTAATTCACCCCTCCACTTT
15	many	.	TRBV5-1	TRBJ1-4	CASSLLAGANEKLFF	TGCGCCAGCAGCCTACTAGCCGGGGCTAATGAAAAACTGTTTTTT
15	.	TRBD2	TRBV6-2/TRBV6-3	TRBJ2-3	CASSPPAGGPDTQYF	TGTGCCAGCAGTCCCCCAGCGGGAGGACCAGATACGCAGTATTTT
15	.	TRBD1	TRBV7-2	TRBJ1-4	CASSLTGTGGEKLFF	TGTGCCAGCAGCCTTACCGGGACAGGGGGTGAAAAACTGTTTTTT
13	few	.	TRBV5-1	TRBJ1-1	CASSLHGGSEAFF	TGCGCCAGCAGCTTGCATGGGGGCAGTGAAGCTTTCTTT
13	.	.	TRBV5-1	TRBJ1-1	CASSLQGSTEAFF	TGCGCCAGCAGCTTACAGGGCAGCACTGAAGCTTTCTTT
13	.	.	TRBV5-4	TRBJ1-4	CASSLPGNEKLFF	TGTGCCAGCAGCTTGCCAGGAAATGAAAAACTGTTTTTT
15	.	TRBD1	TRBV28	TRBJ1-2	CASSPPDRVGYGYTF	TGTGCCAGCAGTCCCCCGGACAGGGTCGGCTATGGCTACACCTTC
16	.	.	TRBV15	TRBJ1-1	CATSGGSTAGNTEAFF	TGTGCCACCAGCGGAGGATCCACAGCCGGGAACACTGAAGCTTTCTTT
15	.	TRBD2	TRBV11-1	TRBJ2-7	CASSRISSGGLEQYF	TGTGCCAGCAGTCGTATATCTAGCGGGGGCCTCGAGCAGTACTTC
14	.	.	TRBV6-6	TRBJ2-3	CASSYSMPSNPQYF	TGTGCCAGCAGTTACTCTATGCCGTCTAATCCGCAGTATTTT
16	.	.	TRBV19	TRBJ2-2	CASSMLGSSLSGELFF	TGTGCCAGTAGTATGCTCGGGTCCTCCTTATCAGGGGAGCTGTTTTTT
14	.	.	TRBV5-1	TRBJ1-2	CASSDAGANYGYTF	TGCGCCAGCAGCGATGCAGGGGCTAACTATGGCTACACCTTC
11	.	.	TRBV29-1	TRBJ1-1	CSGGSGTEAFF	TGCAGCGGGGGGTCGGGCACTGAAGCTTTCTTT
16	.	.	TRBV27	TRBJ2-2	CASSSQAGRNTGELFF	TGTGCCAGCAGTTCGCAAGCGGGCAGGAACACCGGGGAGCTGTTTTTT
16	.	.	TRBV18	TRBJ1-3	CASSPPRRDSGNTIYF	TGTGCCAGCTCACCACCCCGCAGGGACTCTGGAAACACCATATATTTT
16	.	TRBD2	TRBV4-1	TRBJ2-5	CASSPRTSGPQETQYF	TGCGCCAGCAGCCCGCGGACTAGCGGACCTCAAGAGACCCAGTACTTC
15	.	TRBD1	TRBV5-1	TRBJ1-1	CASSLRTGVNTEAFF	TGCGCCAGCAGCTTGAGGACAGGGGTGAACACTGAAGCTTTCTTT
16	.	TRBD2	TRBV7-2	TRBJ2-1	CASSLFSSGRGNEQFF	TGTGCCAGCAGCTTATTTTCTAGCGGGAGGGGGAATGAGCAGTTCTTC
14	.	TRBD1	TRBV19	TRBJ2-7	CASSSTGVRNEQYF	TGTGCCAGTAGTTCCACAGGGGTCCGGAACGAGCAGTACTTC
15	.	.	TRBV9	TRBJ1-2	CASSVGFDRGYGYTF	TGTGCCAGCAGCGTAGGATTCGATAGGGGCTATGGCTACACCTTC
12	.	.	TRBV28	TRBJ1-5	CASSSPGQPQHF	TGTGCCAGCAGTTCCCCGGGTCAGCCCCAGCATTTT
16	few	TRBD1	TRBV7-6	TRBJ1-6	CASSSGQGTYNSPLHF	TGTGCCAGCAGTTCGGGACAGGGAACCTATAATTCACCCCTCCACTTT
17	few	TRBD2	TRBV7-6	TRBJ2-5	CASSSNSPTSGLETQYF	TGTGCCAGCAGCTCCAATTCACCAACTAGCGGGTTAGAGACCCAGTACTTC
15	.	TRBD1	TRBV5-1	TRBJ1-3	CASREQGASGNTIYF	TGCGCCAGCAGGGAACAGGGGGCATCGGGAAACACCATATATTTT
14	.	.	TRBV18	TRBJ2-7	CASSPPGVRGEQYF	TGTGCCAGCTCACCACCGGGGGTCAGGGGAGAGCAGTACTTC
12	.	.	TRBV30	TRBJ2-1	CAWSVLVNEQFF	TGTGCCTGGAGTGTACTTGTTAATGAGCAGTTCTTC
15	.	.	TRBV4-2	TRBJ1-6	CASSPFSTGDSPLHF	TGTGCCAGCAGCCCCTTTTCGACAGGAGATTCACCCCTCCACTTT
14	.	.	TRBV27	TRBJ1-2	CASSLFWGGEGYTF	TGTGCCAGCAGTTTATTTTGGGGAGGGGAGGGCTACACCTTC
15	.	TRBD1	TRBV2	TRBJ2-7	CASSGRDRGSYEQYF	TGTGCCAGCAGTGGTCGGGACAGGGGGTCCTACGAGCAGTACTTC
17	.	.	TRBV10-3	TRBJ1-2	CAITAGISGGEAYGYTF	TGTGCCATCACCGCCGGGATCTCGGGGGGGGAGGCCTATGGCTACACCTTC
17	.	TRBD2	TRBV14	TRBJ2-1	CASSQEVPLAVYNEQFF	TGTGCCAGCAGCCAAGAAGTTCCCCTAGCGGTCTACAATGAGCAGTTCTTC
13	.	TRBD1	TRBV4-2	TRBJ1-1	CASSQERTGGLFF	TGTGCCAGCAGCCAGGAAAGGACAGGTGGATTGTTTTTT
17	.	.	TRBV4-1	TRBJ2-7	CASSQAPVRQGSYEQYF	TGCGCCAGCAGCCAAGCTCCCGTACGGCAGGGATCCTACGAGCAGTACTTC
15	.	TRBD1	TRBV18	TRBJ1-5	CASSPEQGTVQPQHF	TGTGCCAGCTCACCAGAACAGGGGACGGTTCAGCCCCAGCATTTT
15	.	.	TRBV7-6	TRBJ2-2	CASSFSNSGTGELFF	TGTGCCAGCAGCTTCTCTAATAGTGGCACCGGGGAGCTGTTTTTT
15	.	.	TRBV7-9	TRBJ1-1	CASSLANNMNTEAFF	TGTGCCAGCAGCTTAGCCAACAACATGAACACTGAAGCTTTCTTT
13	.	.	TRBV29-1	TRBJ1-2	CSVEEGQNYGYTF	TGCAGCGTTGAAGAGGGGCAGAACTATGGCTACACCTTC
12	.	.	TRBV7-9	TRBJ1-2	CASSLSGVGYTF	TGTGCCAGCAGCTTATCAGGGGTAGGCTACACCTTC
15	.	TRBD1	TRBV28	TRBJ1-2	CASTPGTGPVSGYTF	TGTGCCAGCACTCCCGGGACAGGGCCGGTCTCTGGCTACACCTTC
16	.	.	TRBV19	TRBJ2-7	CASSIDSSANSYEQYF	TGTGCCAGTAGTATAGATTCTAGCGCGAACTCCTACGAGCAGTACTTC
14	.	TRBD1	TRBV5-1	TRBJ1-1	CASSLANRGSEAFF	TGCGCCAGCAGCTTGGCTAACAGGGGATCTGAAGCTTTCTTT
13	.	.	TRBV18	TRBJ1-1	CATSQGQRTEAFF	TGTGCCACCTCACAGGGTCAGCGGACTGAAGCTTTCTTT
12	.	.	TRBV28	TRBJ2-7	CASSVGTVRQYF	TGTGCCAGCAGTGTAGGGACTGTACGGCAGTACTTC
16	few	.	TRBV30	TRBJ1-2	CAWMGAAPRANYGYTF	TGTGCCTGGATGGGGGCCGCTCCCCGAGCTAACTATGGCTACACCTTC
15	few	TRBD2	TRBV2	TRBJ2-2	CASTQSIGGTGELFF	TGTGCCAGCACCCAAAGTATCGGGGGGACCGGGGAGCTGTTTTTT
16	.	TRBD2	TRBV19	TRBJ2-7	CASSTAIAGGLDEQYF	TGTGCCAGTAGTACCGCTATAGCGGGAGGTCTTGACGAGCAGTACTTC
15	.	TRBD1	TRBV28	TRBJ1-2	CASSTSPGTGYGYTF	TGTGCCAGCAGTACATCACCCGGGACAGGGTATGGCTACACCTTC